Each of the 30 T cell receptor beta chains below was sequenced from the same sample in a study of response to subunit inactivated influenza vaccine. Using its own MiXCR run on the RT-PCR reads, TCRdb lists one record per CDR3 protein. The data hold roughly 500,000 distinct CDR3 sequences, with 25% observed a single time. The sample here was CD4+ T cells sorted from PBMCs, taken more than 4 days after vaccination. The source is a man in his forties or fifties who received an inactivated influenza vaccine.

This clonotype was seen more than once but under ten times. The chain combines TRBV10-1 with TRBJ2-3, with 14 nucleotides matching TRBD2. The V gene end was trimmed by 4 bases and the J gene end by 4 bases; junction bases not matched to a gene: 7. CDR3 length: 17 residues. The V gene's germline CDR1 is WNHNN and CDR2 SYGVQD (reference sequence). The chain's CDR3 is CASSAGLAGGLADTQYF. Here the CDR3 DNA reads TGCGCCAGCAGTGCAGGACTAGCGGGGGGCCTAGCAGATACGCAGTATTTT.

The J gene is TRBJ1-1, the V gene TRBV7-8, with D possibly being TRBD1 (6 bases). The V gene lost 5 bases and the J gene lost 11 bases, with 18 bases spanning the gap. Germline V gene data show CDR1 as SGHVS and CDR2 as FQNEAQ. The length of the CDR3 is 13 residues. The chain's CDR3 is CASSAPGGAWAFF. CDR3 DNA sequence: TGTGCCAGCAGCGCCCCCGGGGGGGCGTGGGCTTTCTTT.

The chain combines TRBV21-1 with TRBJ2-5; the listed D gene, TRBD1, was not tested against the DNA. TRBV21-1 is listed as a pseudogene. CDR3 length: 12 amino acids. CDR3 protein: CARGPHQETQYF. The DNA of the CDR3 is TGTGCCAGGGGACCGCATCAAGAGACCCAGTACTTC.

The V and J genes are TRBV9 and TRBJ2-2, with D perhaps assigned TRBD1 or TRBD2 (5 bases each). Germline loops: CDR1 SGDLS, CDR2 YYNGEE. The V gene lost 2 bases and the J gene lost 4 bases, with 12 bases spanning the gap. The CDR3 has 15 residues. The CDR3 nucleotides are TGTGCCAGCAGCGTCGAGGGGCCGGGCACCGGGGAGCTGTTTTTT. Its translation: CASSVEGPGTGELFF.

CDR3 DNA sequence: TGTGCCAGCACAGGGGATGGCTACGAGCAGTACTTC. Translating it yields CASTGDGYEQYF. This chain joins TRBV2 and TRBJ2-7, with TRBD1 as a possible D gene (6 bases). Per germline, CDR1 SNHLY and CDR2 FYNNEI. The CDR3 loop spans 12 amino acids. The ends were cut back, 7 bases at V and 3 bases at J, with 10 bases in the middle. The full variable domain, completed using reference TRBV2 and TRBJ2-7, is EPEVTQTPSHQVTQMGQEVILRCVPISNHLYFYWYRQILGQKVEFLVSFYNNEISEKSEIFDDQFSVERPDGSNFTLKIRSTKLEDSAMYFCASTGDGYEQYFGPGTRLTVT.

V is TRBV7-9 and J is TRBJ1-4; unclear D gene. This CDR3 region has 14 residues. V was clipped by 5 bases and J by 6 bases, with 13 bases between them. The V gene's germline CDR1 is SEHNR and CDR2 FQNEAQ (reference sequence). The CDR3 loop is CASSDGPSDEKLFF. The DNA of the CDR3 is TGTGCCAGCAGCGACGGACCCTCCGATGAAAAACTGTTTTTT. The entire variable domain, with the rest obtained from reference TRBV7-9 and TRBJ1-4, is as follows: DTGVSQNPRHKITKRGQNVTFRCDPISEHNRLYWYRQTLGQGPEFLTYFQNEAQLEKSRLLSDRFSAERPKGSFSTLEIQRTEQGDSAMYLCASSDGPSDEKLFFGSGTQLSVL.

The chain carries TRBV2 and TRBJ2-3; no reliable D call. CDR3 length equals 11 residues. Germline V gene lookup returns CDR1 SNHLY and CDR2 FYNNEI. Trimming shortened V by 3 bases and J by 13 bases, and 11 bases separated the two germline ends. In DNA, the CDR3 is TGTGCCAGCAGTGAGAGTAGGAAAGAGTATTTT. It yields the protein CASSESRKEYF.

This clonotype was counted between two and nine times. The genes are TRBV20-1 and TRBJ2-2; D uncertain. The CDR3 consists of 13 residues. Trimming left V 3 bases short and J 1 base short, with 6 bases between. Germline V gives CDR1 DFQATT, CDR2 SNEGSKA (reference sequence). The CDR3: CSASLVNTGELFF. CDR3 DNA: TGCAGTGCTAGTCTAGTGAACACCGGGGAGCTGTTTTTT.

Only a few counts were recorded for this clonotype. This sequence joins TRBV5-1 and TRBJ2-1; TRBD2 is a possible D gene (7 bases). CDR1 is SGHRS, CDR2 YFSETQ, per germline. This CDR3 region has 14 residues. V lost 5 bases and J 9 bases, leaving 18 bases between the germline ends. The CDR3 loop is CASSPGGGSREQFF. CDR3 bases: TGCGCCAGCAGTCCCGGGGGCGGGAGTCGTGAGCAGTTCTTC.

The V gene is TRBV2, the J gene TRBJ2-5; the D is unclear. The CDR3 length is 12 residues. V lost 4 bases and J lost 3, with 6 bases in between. CDR1 and CDR2 from the germline V gene are SNHLY and FYNNEI. The CDR3 reads CASSVSKETQYF. The CDR3 bases are TGTGCCAGCAGTGTCAGCAAAGAGACCCAGTACTTC.

The CDR3 reads CASSLHSRGSNGELFF. As DNA, the CDR3 is TGTGCCAGCAGCTTACATTCAAGGGGAAGTAACGGGGAGCTGTTTTTT. The V call is TRBV7-3, the J call TRBJ2-2; TRBD1 might be the D (5 bases). With 2 bases removed from V and 7 bases from J, the gap between germline ends came to 17 bases. CDR1 SGHTA and CDR2 FQGTGA come from the germline V gene. The CDR3 is 16 residues long.

J is TRBJ2-5 and V is TRBV29-1, with D perhaps matching TRBD1 (6 bases). The V gene lost 3 bases and the J gene lost 2 bases, with 10 bases spanning the gap. CDR1 and CDR2 (germline): SQVTM, ANQGSEA. The CDR3 is 13 residues long. The CDR3 protein is CSVDGRGQETQYF. The DNA of the CDR3 is TGCAGCGTTGATGGCAGGGGACAAGAGACCCAGTACTTC.

Many counts were recorded for this clonotype. The chain employs TRBV15 and TRBJ2-5; D is unclear. Germline assignment: CDR1 LNHNV and CDR2 YYDKDF (reference sequence). The germline V and J ends were trimmed by 1 base and 5 bases, with 11 bases remaining between them. CDR3 length equals 14 residues. This CDR3 is CATSRATFRETQYF. The CDR3 bases are TGTGCCACCAGCAGAGCCACTTTTCGGGAGACCCAGTACTTC.

This clonotype was recorded at least ten times. The genes are TRBV6-1 and TRBJ2-7; 10 nucleotides agree with TRBD1. The CDR3 extends over 15 amino acids. V gave up 5 bases and J gave up 1 base; unmatched junction bases: 5. Germline CDR1 reads MNHNS; CDR2 reads SASEGT. Here the CDR3 reads CASSQPGQGSYEQYF. The CDR3 nucleotides read TGTGCCAGCAGTCAACCGGGACAGGGGTCCTACGAGCAGTACTTC.

The rearrangement joins TRBV18 to TRBJ2-1; the D is unclear. The CDR3 has 16 amino acids. The V gene lost 1 base and the J gene lost 5 bases, with 15 bases spanning the gap. Germline V gene data show CDR1 as KGHSH and CDR2 as LQKENI. CDR3 in amino acids: CASSPQLNHQHNEQFF. In DNA form, the CDR3 reads TGTGCCAGCTCACCACAGCTTAACCATCAGCACAATGAGCAGTTCTTC.

Many counts were recorded for this clonotype. The gene calls are TRBV7-9 and TRBJ2-1, with 8 bases aligning to TRBD1. J was trimmed by 6 bases and V by 3 bases; bases with no gene match: 7. In germline, CDR1 is SEHNR, CDR2 FQNEAQ (reference sequence). The CDR3 extends over 15 amino acids. The CDR3 nucleotides are TGTGCCAGCAGCTTGGCGGGACAGGTCAGCAATGAGCAGTTCTTC. It translates to CASSLAGQVSNEQFF.

This clonotype was picked up a small number of times. The chain combines TRBV7-2 with TRBJ2-5, with D unresolved. Trimming shortened V by 6 bases and J by 6 bases, and 8 bases separated the two germline ends. The germline gives CDR1 SGHTA, CDR2 FQGNSA. This CDR3 is 11 amino acids long. For the CDR3, the DNA is TGTGCCAGCAGTTCGGCAAAGACCCAGTACTTC. It specifies CASSSAKTQYF.

This clonotype has only a few counts. This chain connects TRBV10-3 to TRBJ2-5; TRBD1 aligns across 7 bases. V shed 6 bases, J shed 1 base, and the junction held 8 bases outside the gene matches. The CDR3 is made up of 15 amino acids. Germline V gene sequence: CDR1 ENHRY, CDR2 SYGVKD. This CDR3 is CAISPNRGTQETQYF. CDR3 in DNA: TGTGCCATCAGCCCCAACAGGGGAACCCAAGAGACCCAGTACTTC.

V usage is TRBV5-1 and J usage is TRBJ2-7, with D possibly being TRBD2 (7 bases). The CDR3 consists of 14 residues. Germline lookup yields CDR1 SGHRS and CDR2 YFSETQ. V was trimmed by 0 bases and J by 4 bases, leaving 11 bases between them. This CDR3 is CASSLEGGGYEQYF. The DNA of the CDR3 is TGCGCCAGCAGCTTGGAGGGAGGGGGATACGAGCAGTACTTC. The whole variable domain, filled in from reference TRBV5-1 and TRBJ2-7, reads KAGVTQTPRYLIKTRGQQVTLSCSPISGHRSVSWYQQTPGQGLQFLFEYFSETQRNKGNFPGRFSGRQFSNSRSEMNVSTLELGDSALYLCASSLEGGGYEQYFGPGTRLTVT.

This clonotype turned up a few times. The V and J genes are TRBV6-1 and TRBJ2-3, with D perhaps matching TRBD1 (6 bases). V lost 4 bases and J 0 bases, leaving 11 bases between the germline ends. This CDR3 is built from 15 residues. Germline CDR1 MNHNS, CDR2 SASEGT. The CDR3 region is CASSVQGYSTDTQYF. CDR3 sequence (DNA): TGTGCCAGCAGTGTACAGGGTTATAGCACAGATACGCAGTATTTT.

In DNA, the CDR3 is TGTGCCAGCAGCAGACAGGGTATCTACGAGCAGTACTTC. This translates into CASSRQGIYEQYF. This chain uses TRBV5-8 with TRBJ2-7, with 7 bases matching TRBD1. V lost 4 bases and J lost 3; bases outside the gene matches: 4. Germline CDR1 reads SGHTS; CDR2 reads YDEGEE. The CDR3 is made up of 13 amino acids.

This chain links TRBV7-2 with TRBJ1-2; a possible D gene is TRBD1 (6 bases). The V gene's germline CDR1 is SGHTA and CDR2 FQGNSA. V lost 0 bases and J lost 3, with 11 bases in between. The length of the CDR3 is 15 residues. The chain's CDR3 is CASSLAYNRDYGYTF. CDR3 coding DNA: TGTGCCAGCAGCTTAGCGTATAACAGGGACTATGGCTACACCTTC.

The chain recombines TRBV4-2 with TRBJ2-1; 10 nucleotides line up with TRBD1. After removal of 3 bases from V and 7 bases from J, the junction contained 6 bases not matched to a gene. The CDR3 is made up of 15 amino acids. Looked up from germline, CDR1 is LGHNA and CDR2 is YNFKEQ. The CDR3 DNA follows: TGTGCCAGCAGCCAGGGGACAGGGGTCGGGAATGAGCAGTTCTTC. Translating gives CASSQGTGVGNEQFF.

CDR3 sequence reads: CASSSGALWFF. DNA of the CDR3: TGTGCCAGCAGTTCCGGGGCACTTTGGTTCTTC. V usage is TRBV12-3 or TRBV12-4 and J usage is TRBJ2-1, with D perhaps given as TRBD1 or TRBD2 (5 bases each). Trimming cost V 4 bases and J 15 bases, with 13 bases left between them. CDR3 size: 11 residues.

This clonotype was picked up a small number of times. CDR3 sequence (DNA): TGTGCCAGCAGCTTCTTTTCCGCGGGGGCTGGGGCCAACGTCCTGACTTTC. Translating gives CASSFFSAGAGANVLTF. The J gene is TRBJ2-6, the V gene TRBV11-2; TRBD2 aligns across 7 bases. The CDR3 has 17 amino acids. Germline lookup yields CDR1 SGHAT and CDR2 FQNNGV. After removal of 3 bases from V and 2 bases from J, the junction contained 7 bases not matched to a gene.

V is TRBV20-1 and J is TRBJ2-5, with 7 positions matching TRBD2. Germline V gene sequence: CDR1 DFQATT, CDR2 SNEGSKA (reference sequence). Trimming took 0 bases from V and 5 from J; bases not matched to a gene: 9. The CDR3 has 15 residues. CDR3 bases: TGCAGTGCTAGAGATGGAGGGAGGGTTTGGGAGACCCAGTACTTC. This codes for CSARDGGRVWETQYF.

A few counts support this clonotype. The J gene is TRBJ2-1, the V gene TRBV9, with 10 bases lining up with TRBD2. The V and J ends lost 4 bases and 9 bases, in that order; junction bases with no gene match: 4. The CDR3 sequence is 13 residues long. Per germline, CDR1 SGDLS and CDR2 YYNGEE. In DNA form, the CDR3 reads TGTGCCAGCAGCCTAGCGGGAGAAAGTGAGCAGTTCTTC. This codes for CASSLAGESEQFF.

The CDR3 is CASSLGLEYEQYF. The CDR3 nucleotides read TGTGCCAGCAGCTTGGGTCTAGAGTACGAGCAGTACTTC. This rearrangement joins TRBV5-5 to TRBJ2-7; D is unclear. V lost 0 bases and J 4 bases, leaving 8 bases between the germline ends. Germline lookup yields CDR1 SGHKS and CDR2 YYEKEE (reference sequence). CDR3 length: 13 amino acids.

This clonotype was seen a handful of times. The J gene is TRBJ1-2, the V gene TRBV29-1; D not resolved. The CDR3 runs 13 residues. Germline CDR1 and CDR2: SQVTM and ANQGSEA. Trimming took 1 base from V and 2 from J, leaving 8 bases between them. The CDR3: CSVEAGANYGYTF. The CDR3 DNA is TGCAGCGTTGAAGCAGGAGCAAACTATGGCTACACCTTC.

This clonotype was seen only a few times. The chain carries TRBV21-1 and TRBJ2-7. TRBV21-1 is flagged as a pseudogene. This CDR3 comprises 16 residues. In nucleotides, the CDR3 is TGTGCCAGCAGCAAAGAATCGGAGAAGAGCTCCTACGAGCAGTACTTC. Translating it yields CASSKESEKSSYEQYF.